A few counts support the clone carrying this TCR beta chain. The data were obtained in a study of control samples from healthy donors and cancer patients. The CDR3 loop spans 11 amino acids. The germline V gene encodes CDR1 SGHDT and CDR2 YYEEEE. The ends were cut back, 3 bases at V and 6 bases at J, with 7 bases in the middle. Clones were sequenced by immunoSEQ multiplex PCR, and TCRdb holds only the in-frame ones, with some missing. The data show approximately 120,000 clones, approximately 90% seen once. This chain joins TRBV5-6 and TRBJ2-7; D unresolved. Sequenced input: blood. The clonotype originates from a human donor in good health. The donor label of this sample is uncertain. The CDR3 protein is CASSSAVEQYF. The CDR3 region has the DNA TGTGCCAGCAGCTCGGCCGTCGAGCAGTACTTC.